This TCR beta chain was identified in a study of cytomegalovirus exposure and HLA in healthy donors. General observations from the study: Among TCR beta chains, those listed as cytomegalovirus-associated numbered roughly 150. A later analysis showed TCR association rates differing by HLA locus, peaking at DRB1 and lowest at HLA-C.

The germline V gene has CDR1 LNHDA and CDR2 SQIVND (reference sequence). V shed 5 bases and J shed 0 bases, with 17 bases lying between them. The CDR3 consists of 18 residues. Of note for this clone: Its antigen remains unknown.

PCR amplification relied on 60 Vbeta primers (plus 13 Jbeta primers). TCRdb keeps only in-frame clones here, not all; method: immunoSEQ multiplex PCR. In the table there are about 160,000 clones, roughly 80% of which are singletons. The sequenced material came from PBMCs. The rearrangement links TRBV19 to TRBJ2-6, with D perhaps TRBD2 (6 bases). This clonotype originated in a male donor in good health and CMV-seropositive. CDR3 residues: CASSYAGLSSSGANVLTF. CDR3 nucleotide sequence: TGTGCCAGTAGTTATGCGGGACTCTCCAGCTCTGGGGCCAACGTCCTGACTTTC.